This is a list of T cell receptor beta chains from one sample in a study of cytomegalovirus exposure and HLA in healthy donors. Here immunoSEQ multiplex PCR was the method, and the copy in TCRdb shows in-frame clones only, minus some. The data hold 85,000 to 120,000 clones, with approximately 77% observed a single time. Material for sequencing was PBMCs. These receptors all come from a male donor in good health and CMV-seropositive. Both conserved end residues are part of each CDR3. The D gene is left open where the match is weak. Where a row states a size, it is once, few, many or the class of an expanded clone; other rows omit it.

j_call,clone_size,v_call,d_call,cdr3_aa,cdr3_nt
TRBJ1-1,NA,TRBV2,NA,CASSLQGMNTEAFF,TGTGCCAGCAGCTTACAGGGCATGAACACTGAAGCTTTCTTT
TRBJ1-5,few,TRBV19,NA,CASRKRENQPQHF,TGTGCCAGTAGGAAGAGAGAGAATCAGCCCCAGCATTTT
TRBJ2-3,NA,TRBV4-2,TRBD2,CASSPLLAGVTDTQYF,TGTGCCAGCAGCCCGCTCCTAGCGGGAGTGACAGATACGCAGTATTTT
TRBJ1-4,NA,TRBV28,TRBD1,CASSFGQGGNEKLFF,TGTGCCAGCAGCTTCGGACAGGGGGGCAATGAAAAACTGTTTTTT
TRBJ2-7,NA,TRBV15,TRBD1,CATKPGQSTYEQYF,TGTGCCACCAAACCGGGACAGAGCACCTACGAGCAGTACTTC
TRBJ2-1,NA,TRBV6-1,NA,CASSVKENEQFF,TGTGCCAGCAGTGTGAAGGAGAATGAGCAGTTCTTC
TRBJ1-2,NA,TRBV28,NA,CASSLGGQVYGYTF,TGTGCCAGCAGTTTGGGGGGGCAGGTCTATGGCTACACCTTC
TRBJ1-1,NA,TRBV6-5,NA,CASSYGGSTEAFF,TGTGCCAGCAGTTACGGGGGGAGCACTGAAGCTTTCTTT
TRBJ2-7,NA,TRBV2,NA,CASSRDSSYEQYF,TGTGCCAGTAGCCGGGACTCTTCCTACGAGCAGTACTTC
TRBJ2-7,NA,TRBV28,TRBD1,CASSFPGQGYEQYF,TGTGCCAGCAGTTTCCCCGGACAGGGGTACGAGCAGTACTTC
TRBJ2-2,NA,TRBV5-6,NA,CASSLLLAALNTGELFF,TGTGCCAGCAGCTTGTTATTAGCGGCCCTGAACACCGGGGAGCTGTTTTTT
TRBJ2-1,NA,TRBV28,NA,CASSQPTGQFF,TGTGCCAGCAGTCAGCCTACAGGGCAGTTCTTC
TRBJ2-3,NA,TRBV7-9,NA,CASSRTYTDTQYF,TGTGCCAGCAGCCGGACTTACACAGATACGCAGTATTTT
TRBJ1-2,NA,TRBV9,NA,CASSPGLVAYGYTF,TGTGCCAGCAGCCCGGGACTTGTAGCTTATGGCTACACCTTC
TRBJ2-7,NA,TRBV6-6,NA,CASSDTGHLTYEQYF,TGTGCCAGCAGTGATACGGGACACCTAACCTACGAGCAGTACTTC
TRBJ2-7,NA,TRBV6-1,NA,CASRPGLTYEQYF,TGTGCCAGCAGACCGGGACTTACCTACGAGCAGTACTTC
TRBJ2-1,NA,TRBV7-8,TRBD2,CASSTEPGLAGAGAYNEQFF,TGTGCCAGCAGCACAGAACCGGGACTAGCGGGAGCGGGTGCCTACAATGAGCAGTTCTTC
TRBJ2-2,NA,TRBV7-2,NA,CASSLVKGAGELFF,TGTGCCAGCAGCTTAGTAAAAGGGGCCGGGGAGCTGTTTTTT
TRBJ2-7,few,TRBV27,TRBD2,CASSRPRGRAPYEQYF,TGTGCCAGCAGTCGCCCTCGCGGGAGGGCTCCCTACGAGCAGTACTTC
TRBJ2-3,NA,TRBV5-1,NA,CASSLDRGGTDTQYF,TGCGCCAGCAGCTTGGACAGGGGGGGGACAGATACGCAGTATTTT
TRBJ2-7,NA,TRBV28,TRBD2,CASSIQREPYEQYF,TGTGCCAGCAGTATTCAGCGGGAACCCTACGAGCAGTACTTC
TRBJ1-4,NA,TRBV18,TRBD1,CASSPGRGGNEKLFF,TGTGCCAGCTCCCCGGGGCGAGGGGGCAACGAAAAACTGTTTTTT
TRBJ1-1,NA,TRBV6-4,NA,CASSDSWGGGTEAFF,TGTGCCAGCAGTGACTCATGGGGGGGTGGCACTGAAGCTTTCTTT
TRBJ2-1,NA,TRBV7-8,TRBD1,CASSSQDRRLGEQFF,TGTGCCAGCAGCTCACAGGACAGGCGGTTAGGGGAGCAGTTCTTC
TRBJ1-4,NA,TRBV27,NA,CASSLWGEEKLFF,TGTGCCAGCAGCCTATGGGGGGAGGAAAAACTGTTTTTT
TRBJ2-6,NA,TRBV7-2,NA,CASSQDSSGANVLTF,TGTGCCAGCAGCCAAGACAGCTCTGGGGCCAACGTCCTGACTTTC
TRBJ2-7,NA,TRBV5-1,TRBD2,CASSLLAGDPGEQYF,TGCGCCAGCAGCTTGCTAGCGGGAGATCCGGGGGAGCAGTACTTC
TRBJ1-2,NA,TRBV5-8,NA,CASSLVTGRAGYTF,TGTGCCAGCAGCTTGGTAACAGGCCGGGCGGGCTACACCTTC
TRBJ2-4,NA,TRBV29-1,NA,CSVSGTPGGRSNIQYF,TGCAGCGTCTCGGGGACACCCGGTGGTCGGTCAAACATTCAGTACTTC
TRBJ1-4,NA,TRBV30,NA,CAWRQMSNEKLFF,TGTGCCTGGAGGCAGATGTCTAATGAAAAACTGTTTTTT
TRBJ2-7,NA,TRBV25-1,NA,CASSEEAGRGSYEQYF,TGTGCCAGCAGTGAAGAGGCGGGCAGAGGGTCCTACGAGCAGTACTTC
TRBJ2-7,NA,TRBV10-3,NA,CAISEEAYSYEQYF,TGTGCCATCAGTGAAGAGGCTTACTCCTACGAGCAGTACTTC
TRBJ1-6,NA,TRBV19,TRBD1,CASSLRTGSTSPLHF,TGTGCCAGTAGTCTTCGGACAGGTTCGACTTCACCCCTCCACTTT
TRBJ2-3,NA,TRBV27,TRBD2,CASTERETDTQYF,TGTGCCAGCACCGAGCGGGAGACAGATACGCAGTATTTT
TRBJ2-7,few,TRBV7-8,NA,CASGIGVGEQYF,TGTGCCAGTGGGATCGGGGTAGGGGAGCAGTACTTC
TRBJ2-2,medium-sized,TRBV2,NA,CASSADYYTGELFF,TGTGCCAGCAGTGCGGACTATTACACCGGGGAGCTGTTTTTT
TRBJ2-7,NA,TRBV7-9,TRBD1,CSSSTDRGRIVGSNYEQYF,TGTTCCAGCAGCACGGACAGGGGGCGGATAGTGGGGAGTAACTACGAGCAGTACTTC
TRBJ2-7,NA,TRBV19,NA,CASSKQGGGYEQYF,TGTGCCAGTAGTAAACAGGGAGGGGGCTACGAGCAGTACTTC
TRBJ2-7,NA,TRBV28,NA,CASKIGRAYEQYF,TGTGCCAGCAAAATCGGCAGGGCCTACGAGCAGTACTTC
TRBJ2-7,NA,TRBV7-5,NA,CARSLAAGSGSGYEQYF,TGTGCCAGAAGCTTAGCCGCGGGTAGCGGGAGTGGATACGAGCAGTACTTC
TRBJ2-3,NA,TRBV6-1,NA,CASSERRQASTDTQYF,TGTGCCAGCAGTGAAAGAAGGCAGGCTAGCACAGATACGCAGTATTTT